This TCR beta chain derives from a study of technical replicates of blood from several donors. This CDR3 has 17 amino acids. Trimming cost V 3 bases and J 6 bases, with 25 bases left between them. Germline V gene sequence: CDR1 SGDLS, CDR2 YYNGEE. Using immunoSEQ multiplex PCR, the repertoire was profiled, and TCRdb retains in-frame clones only, with some absent. The sample lists around 85,000 clones, roughly 94% occurring once. This chain connects TRBV9 to TRBJ2-7; TRBD2 is a possible D gene (6 bases). The clonotype was recovered from a human donor in good health. Input material: T cells isolated from PBMCs. CDR3 sequence reads: CASSEGGGDSSGTEQYF. In DNA form, the CDR3 reads TGTGCCAGCAGCGAGGGAGGCGGCGATTCGAGTGGAACCGAGCAGTACTTC.